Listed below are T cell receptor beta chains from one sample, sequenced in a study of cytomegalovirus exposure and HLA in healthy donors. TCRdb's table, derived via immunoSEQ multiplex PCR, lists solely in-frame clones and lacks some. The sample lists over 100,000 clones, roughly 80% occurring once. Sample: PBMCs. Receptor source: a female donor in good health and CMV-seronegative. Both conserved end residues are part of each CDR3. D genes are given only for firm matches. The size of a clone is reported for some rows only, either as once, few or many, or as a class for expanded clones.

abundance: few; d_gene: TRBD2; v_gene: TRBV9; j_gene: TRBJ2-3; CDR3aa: CASSVAGGLTDTQYF
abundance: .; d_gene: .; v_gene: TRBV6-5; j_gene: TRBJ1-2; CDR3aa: CASSSTFQGNGYTF
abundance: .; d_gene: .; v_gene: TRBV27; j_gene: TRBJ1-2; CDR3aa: CASSFQGSGYTF
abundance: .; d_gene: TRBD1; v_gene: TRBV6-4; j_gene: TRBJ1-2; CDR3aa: CASSDNRGLGYTF
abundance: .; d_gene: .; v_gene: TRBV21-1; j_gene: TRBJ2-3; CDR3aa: CASSPRDSGYTDTQYF
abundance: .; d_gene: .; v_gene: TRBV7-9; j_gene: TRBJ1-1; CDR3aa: CASNLESGDNTEAFF
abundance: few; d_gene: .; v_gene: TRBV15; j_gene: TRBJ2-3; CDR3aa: CATSTLGTLSPPDTQYF
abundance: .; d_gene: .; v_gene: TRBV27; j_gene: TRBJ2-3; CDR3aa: CLGRGTDTQYF
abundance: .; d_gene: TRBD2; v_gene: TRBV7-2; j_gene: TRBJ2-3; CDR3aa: CASSFRSGIETDTQYF
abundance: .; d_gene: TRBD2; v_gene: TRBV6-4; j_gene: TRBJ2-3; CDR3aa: CASARTSGKTDTQYF
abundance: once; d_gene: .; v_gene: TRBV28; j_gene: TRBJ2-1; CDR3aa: CASGTTRSYNEQFF
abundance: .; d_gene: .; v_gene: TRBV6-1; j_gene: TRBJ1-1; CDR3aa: CASSERWVGEAFF
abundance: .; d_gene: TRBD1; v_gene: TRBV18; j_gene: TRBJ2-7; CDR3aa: CASTPGTGAYEQYF
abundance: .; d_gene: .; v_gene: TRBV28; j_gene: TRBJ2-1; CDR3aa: CASSLAATSSDEQFF
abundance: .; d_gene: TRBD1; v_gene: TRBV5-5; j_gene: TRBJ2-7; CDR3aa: CASSLQGASYEQYF
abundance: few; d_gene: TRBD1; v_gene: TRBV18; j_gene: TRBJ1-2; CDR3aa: CASSPNLQGGHGYTF
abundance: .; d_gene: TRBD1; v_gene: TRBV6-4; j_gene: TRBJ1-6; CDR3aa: CASSGTGGSPLHF
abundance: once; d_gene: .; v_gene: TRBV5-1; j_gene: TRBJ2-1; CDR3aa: CASSRFDDISGNEQFF
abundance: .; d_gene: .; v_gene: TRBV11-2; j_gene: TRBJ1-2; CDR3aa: CASSLGGLGGYTF
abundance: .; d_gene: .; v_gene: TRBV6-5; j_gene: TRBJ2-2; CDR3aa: CASSYRAGVPGELFF